The present TCR beta chain was sequenced within a study of response to subunit inactivated influenza vaccine. Study-wide findings and caveats: Authors proposed each seasonal influenza vaccination draws in few new T cells.

To note about this clonotype: The antigen is undetermined.

There are 16 residues in the CDR3. Per germline, CDR1 LGHNA and CDR2 YNFKEQ. The J segment lost 5 bases and the V segment lost 4 bases, leaving 7 bases of the junction unmatched. TCRdb used MiXCR to reprocess the RT-PCR reads, holding one entry per CDR3 protein. The table includes under 950,000 distinct CDR3 sequences, 21% detected once. This chain links TRBV4-2 with TRBJ2-2; TRBD2 agrees at 10 bases. This TCR was sampled from a man in his forties or fifties who received an inactivated influenza vaccine. The sequenced sample was PBMCs from blood, obtained roughly 5 days after vaccination. CDR3 sequence (DNA): TGTGCCAGCAGCCCTAGCGGGGGCCAACCAACCGGGGAGCTGTTTTTT. This translates into CASSPSGGQPTGELFF.